This T cell receptor (beta chain) appears in the sequencing data of a study of blood T cell dynamics during melanoma immunotherapy. Study as a whole: Patients with metastatic melanoma got pembrolizumab or nivolumab-ipilimumab as first-line care.

Time point meaning: pre-treatment baseline. Memory T cells counted as immune-effector cells when CD3+ CD4- CD8+ CD45RA- CD45RO-high CD27- CCR7-. Blood was drawn before treatment and at week 3 after checkpoint blockade. No patient had earlier systemic cancer treatment, concurrent immunosuppressants, or another active cancer. The assay received all extracted DNA from sorted CD8+ subsets. Measured with immunoSEQ multiplex PCR; TCRdb has only the in-frame clones, and not every one. The data show about 690 clones, around 69% seen once. This CDR3 spans 13 amino acids. V was trimmed by 3 bases and J by 6 bases, leaving 12 bases between them. The germline V gene has CDR1 SGHTA and CDR2 FQGNSA. Concerning this clone: The antigen is unknown.

Points from the study as a whole: Immune-effector CD8+ cells best matched cell-free DNA CDR3 sequences and were most clonal.

The sequences come from CD8+ T cells from blood, collected from a patient treated with checkpoint blockade. The chain couples TRBV7-2 to TRBJ2-7; D tentatively fits TRBD1 or TRBD2 (5 bases each). The receptor was isolated from a human donor with melanoma. The CDR3 here is CASSLDQGVEQYF. The CDR3 DNA reads TGTGCCAGCAGCTTGGATCAGGGAGTCGAGCAGTACTTC. Filled out from reference TRBV7-2 and TRBJ2-7, the complete variable domain reads GAGVSQSPSNKVTEKGKDVELRCDPISGHTALYWYRQSLGQGLEFLIYFQGNSAPDKSGLPSDRFSAERTGGSVSTLTIQRTQQEDSAVYLCASSLDQGVEQYFGPGTRLTVT.